Following are 20 T cell receptor beta chains from one sample sequenced in a study of OX40 agonist ivuxolimab in advanced cancers. The method was immunoSEQ multiplex PCR; TCRdb's version includes in-frame clones alone and lacks a portion of them. This sample has tens of thousands of clones, with less than 90% found just once. The sequencing used CD4+ or CD8+ T cells sorted from blood, collected in a trial of the OX40 agonist ivuxolimab. These receptors were obtained from an adult with an advanced solid tumor such as melanoma, head and neck, liver or kidney cancer.

This rearrangement joins TRBV7-8 to TRBJ1-2; D is perhaps TRBD1 (5 bases). The V end was cut by 2 bases, the J end by 4 bases, with 11 bases between. The CDR3 is made up of 14 amino acids. In germline, CDR1 is SGHVS, CDR2 FQNEAQ. CDR3 in DNA: TGTGCCAGCAGCTTACTGGGGGGGGGCTATGGCTACACCTTC. Translated, it gives CASSLLGGGYGYTF.

The chain has TRBV29-1 and TRBJ2-5; the D gene is possibly TRBD2 (6 bases). The CDR3 consists of 16 residues. Trimming cost V 3 bases and J 0 bases, with 17 bases left between them. Germline-derived CDR1 and CDR2 are SQVTM and ANQGSEA. Here the CDR3 reads CSVDGTAEGYQETQYF. CDR3 DNA sequence: TGCAGCGTTGATGGAACGGCGGAGGGGTACCAAGAGACCCAGTACTTC.

This clone was counted a few times. V is TRBV7-2 and J is TRBJ1-2; no clear D. Trimming pared 2 bases from V and 8 bases from J, leaving 27 bases between. CDR1 and CDR2 (germline): SGHTA, FQGNSA. The length of the CDR3 is 18 residues. CDR3 residues: CASSLTVPFGPAVFGYTF. The CDR3 DNA follows: TGTGCCAGCAGCTTAACTGTTCCGTTTGGGCCCGCGGTCTTCGGCTACACCTTC. The variable domain in full, with the rest retrieved from reference TRBV7-2 and TRBJ1-2, is GAGVSQSPSNKVTEKGKDVELRCDPISGHTALYWYRQSLGQGLEFLIYFQGNSAPDKSGLPSDRFSAERTGGSVSTLTIQRTQQEDSAVYLCASSLTVPFGPAVFGYTFGSGTRLTVV.

The V call is TRBV4-1, the J call TRBJ2-3; 8 nucleotides align to TRBD1. This CDR3 comprises 16 residues. Germline loops: CDR1 MGHRA, CDR2 YSYEKL. The V segment lost 3 bases and the J segment 0 bases; nucleotides outside the gene matches: 5. CDR3: CASSHGGQGSTDTQYF. CDR3 coding DNA: TGCGCCAGCAGCCACGGCGGACAGGGTAGCACAGATACGCAGTATTTT.

The sample holds one count of this clone. The V gene is TRBV7-2, the J gene TRBJ1-6; D is possibly TRBD1 (6 bases). The CDR3 extends over 17 amino acids. Per germline, CDR1 SGHTA and CDR2 FQGNSA. With 7 bases removed from V and 9 bases from J, the gap between germline ends came to 25 bases. For the CDR3, the DNA is TGTGCCAGCATCAACCCTGGGAGGGGGACGTTGGCTTCACCCCTCCACTTT. Translation: CASINPGRGTLASPLHF.

The V gene is TRBV9, the J gene TRBJ1-2; D uncertain. Germline CDR1 is SGDLS and CDR2 is YYNGEE. The V end was cut by 0 bases, the J end by 8 bases, with 8 bases between. The CDR3 is 12 amino acids. This CDR3 is CASSVAGEGYTF. In nucleotides, the CDR3 is TGTGCCAGCAGCGTAGCCGGGGAGGGCTACACCTTC.

This clone was observed a single time. J is TRBJ1-4 and V is TRBV9, with D possibly matching TRBD1 (6 bases). This CDR3 has 15 residues. Trimming cost V 3 bases and J 4 bases, with 13 bases left between them. The germline V gene has CDR1 SGDLS and CDR2 YYNGEE. The CDR3 region has the DNA TGTGCCAGCAGCGCTGGGGGGCGGAATAATGAAAAACTGTTTTTT. Translated: CASSAGGRNNEKLFF.

This clone was detected a few times. The chain is built from TRBV29-1 and TRBJ1-2; tentative D call: TRBD1 (5 bases). Per the germline V gene, CDR1 is SQVTM and CDR2 is ANQGSEA. V shed 4 bases and J shed 9 bases, with 15 bases lying between them. The CDR3 spans 12 residues. The CDR3, as DNA: TGCAGCGTTGTCCCCAACACAGGCAGCTACACCTTC. Translation: CSVVPNTGSYTF.

The V gene is TRBV7-3, the J gene TRBJ2-3; 8 bases agree with TRBD2. The germline V gene has CDR1 SGHTA and CDR2 FQGTGA. The CDR3 is 15 amino acids. V was clipped by 1 base and J by 4 bases; unmatched bases: 4. Written as DNA, the CDR3 is TGTGCCAGCAGCTTAAGCGGGGGGCTGGCAGATACGCAGTATTTT. As protein: CASSLSGGLADTQYF.

The V and J genes are TRBV7-6 and TRBJ1-3; 10 positions agree with TRBD1. CDR3 size: 15 residues. The junction had 6 bases not matched to a gene; V was cut back by 4 bases and J by 6 bases. Per germline, CDR1 SGHVS and CDR2 FNYEAQ. In nucleotides, the CDR3 is TGTGCCAGCAGCTCTATCGGGACAGGGGAAAACACCATATATTTT. It codes for CASSSIGTGENTIYF.

The chain uses TRBV5-5 and TRBJ1-1; 7 positions match TRBD1. Germline V gene sequence: CDR1 SGHKS, CDR2 YYEKEE (reference sequence). The CDR3 is 14 residues long. Trimming took 1 base from V and 7 from J; bases not matched to a gene: 7. CDR3 DNA sequence: TGTGCCAGCAGCTTGTCAGGGGGAGCGGGTGAAGCTTTCTTT. Its translation: CASSLSGGAGEAFF.

A few counts support this clone. J is TRBJ2-6 and V is TRBV5-4, with a possible D match to TRBD1 (5 bases). The CDR3 spans 14 residues. Germline CDR1 SGHNT, CDR2 YYREEE (reference sequence). V was pared by 1 base and J by 10 bases, with 12 bases between. CDR3 DNA: TGTGCCAGCAGCTTGTGGCAGGGTGAGAACGTCCTGACTTTC. It encodes CASSLWQGENVLTF.

The rearrangement uses TRBV6-5 and TRBJ1-5; the match to TRBD1 covers 9 bases. There are 14 residues in the CDR3. With 4 bases clipped from V and 11 bases from J, the junction kept 9 bases outside the gene matches. Germline assignment: CDR1 MNHEY and CDR2 SVGAGI. Here the CDR3 reads CASSSRRQGEAQHF. The CDR3 DNA is TGTGCCAGCAGTTCTAGGCGACAGGGGGAGGCCCAGCATTTT.

The J gene is TRBJ2-1, the V gene TRBV6-5; maybe TRBD2 (6 bases). Trimming pared 5 bases from V and 7 bases from J, leaving 12 bases between. This CDR3 is built from 13 residues. Germline V gives CDR1 MNHEY, CDR2 SVGAGI. The CDR3 DNA is TGTGCCAGCAGTCTAGCGCGAGCGAATGAGCAGTTCTTC. Its protein product is CASSLARANEQFF.

The rearrangement uses TRBV27 and TRBJ2-7; D is perhaps TRBD1 or TRBD2 (6 bases each). The V end was cut by 6 bases, the J end by 6 bases, with 12 bases between. The V gene's germline CDR1 is MNHEY and CDR2 SMNVEV (reference sequence). CDR3 length: 12 residues. In nucleotides, the CDR3 is TGTGCCAGCAGGGGGGGCCGGGGCGAGCAGTACTTC. Translation gives CASRGGRGEQYF.

CDR3 nucleotide sequence: TGTGCCAGCAGCACCTTGACAGGAGAAGCTTTCTTT. Its translation: CASSTLTGEAFF. The chain joins TRBV7-3 to TRBJ1-1, with TRBD1 as a possible D gene (6 bases). Trimming removed 5 bases from V and 8 bases from J, with 12 bases in between. The CDR3 totals 12 residues. Germline V gene data show CDR1 as SGHTA and CDR2 as FQGTGA.

This clone was counted once. The J gene is TRBJ2-5, the V gene TRBV2; TRBD2 matches at 12 bases. V dropped 7 bases and J dropped 5; count of bases not matched to a gene: 11. There are 16 residues in the CDR3. CDR1 SNHLY and CDR2 FYNNEI come from the germline V gene. In nucleotides, the CDR3 is TGTGCCAGCAAAGCTAGCGGGGGGGCCTTATGGGAGACCCAGTACTTC. Translation gives CASKASGGALWETQYF.

V gene TRBV6-5 combines with J gene TRBJ2-1; D unclear. Trimming took 0 bases from V and 3 from J, leaving 6 bases between them. The CDR3 extends over 14 amino acids. CDR1 is MNHEY and CDR2 is SVGAGI in the germline V gene. CDR3 DNA: TGTGCCAGCAGTTACTCAGGGATCTACAATGAGCAGTTCTTC. Translated, it gives CASSYSGIYNEQFF.

The rearrangement links TRBV4-1 to TRBJ2-2, with TRBD1 matching over 9 bases. V shed 1 base, J shed 5 bases, and the junction held 2 bases outside the gene matches. Germline V lookup: CDR1 MGHRA, CDR2 YSYEKL. The CDR3 runs to 15 residues. This CDR3 is CASSQGQGDTGELFF. The CDR3 bases are TGCGCCAGCAGCCAAGGACAGGGGGATACCGGGGAGCTGTTTTTT.

This rearrangement joins TRBV4-1 to TRBJ1-4; the match to TRBD1 covers 7 bases. The length of the CDR3 is 14 residues. Germline V gives CDR1 MGHRA, CDR2 YSYEKL. Losses at the gene ends were 5 bases for V and 5 bases for J; bases not matched to a gene: 5. DNA of the CDR3: TGCGCCAGCAGCACCGACAGGGTGAATGAAAAACTGTTTTTT. Translating gives CASSTDRVNEKLFF.